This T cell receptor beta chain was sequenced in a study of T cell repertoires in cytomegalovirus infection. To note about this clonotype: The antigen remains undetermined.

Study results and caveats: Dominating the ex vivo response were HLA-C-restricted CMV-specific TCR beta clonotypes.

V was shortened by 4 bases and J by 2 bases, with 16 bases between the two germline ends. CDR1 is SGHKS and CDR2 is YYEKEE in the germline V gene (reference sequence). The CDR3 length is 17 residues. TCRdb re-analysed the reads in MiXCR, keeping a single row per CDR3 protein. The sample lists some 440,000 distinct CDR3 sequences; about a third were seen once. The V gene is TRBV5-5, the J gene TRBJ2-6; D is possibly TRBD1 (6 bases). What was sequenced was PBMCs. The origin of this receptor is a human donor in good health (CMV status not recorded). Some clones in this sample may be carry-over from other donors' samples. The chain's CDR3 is CASSPSRAGAGANVLTF. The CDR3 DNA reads TGTGCCAGCAGCCCGTCGCGGGCAGGGGCTGGGGCCAACGTCCTGACTTTC.